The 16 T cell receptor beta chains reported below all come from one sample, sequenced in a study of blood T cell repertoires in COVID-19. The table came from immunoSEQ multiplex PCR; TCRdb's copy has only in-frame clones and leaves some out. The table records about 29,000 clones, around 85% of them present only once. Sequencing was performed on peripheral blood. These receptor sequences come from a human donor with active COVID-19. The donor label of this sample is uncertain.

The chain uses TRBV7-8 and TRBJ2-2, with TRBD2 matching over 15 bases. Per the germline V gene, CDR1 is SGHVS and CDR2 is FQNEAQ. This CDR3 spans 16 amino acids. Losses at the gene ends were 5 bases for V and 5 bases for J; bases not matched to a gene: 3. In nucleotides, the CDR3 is TGTGCCAGCAGCGGGGGACTAGCGGGGGGTACCGGGGAGCTGTTTTTT. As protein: CASSGGLAGGTGELFF.

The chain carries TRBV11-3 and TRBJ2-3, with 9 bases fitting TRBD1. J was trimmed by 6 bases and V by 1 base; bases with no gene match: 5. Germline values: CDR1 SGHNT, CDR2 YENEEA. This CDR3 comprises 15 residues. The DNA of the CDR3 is TGTGCCAGCAGCTTAGCTGGACAGGGGTGGGATACGCAGTATTTT. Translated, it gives CASSLAGQGWDTQYF.

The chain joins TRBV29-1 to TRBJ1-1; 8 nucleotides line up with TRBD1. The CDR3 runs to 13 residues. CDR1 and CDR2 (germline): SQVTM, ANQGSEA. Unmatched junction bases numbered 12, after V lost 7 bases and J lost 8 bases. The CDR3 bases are TGCAGCGGAGTAGGACAGGGCATAACCGAAGCTTTCTTT. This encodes CSGVGQGITEAFF.

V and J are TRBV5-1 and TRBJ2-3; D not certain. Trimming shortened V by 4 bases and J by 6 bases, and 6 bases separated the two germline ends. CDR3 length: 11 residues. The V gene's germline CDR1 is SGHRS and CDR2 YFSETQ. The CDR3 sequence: CASSTQDTQYF. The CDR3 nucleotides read TGCGCCAGCAGCACGCAGGATACGCAGTATTTT.

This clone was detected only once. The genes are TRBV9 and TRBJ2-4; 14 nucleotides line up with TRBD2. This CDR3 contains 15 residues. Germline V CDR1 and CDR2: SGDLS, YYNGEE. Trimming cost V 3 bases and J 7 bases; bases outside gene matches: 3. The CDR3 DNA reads TGTGCCAGCAGCGACGGGACTAGCGGGAGTAACATTCAGTACTTC. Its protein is CASSDGTSGSNIQYF.

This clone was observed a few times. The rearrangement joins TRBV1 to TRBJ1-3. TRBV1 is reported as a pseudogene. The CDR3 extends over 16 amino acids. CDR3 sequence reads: CTSSQDPRGTGNTIYF. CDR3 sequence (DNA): TGCACCAGCAGCCAAGATCCCCGGGGGACTGGAAACACCATATATTTT.

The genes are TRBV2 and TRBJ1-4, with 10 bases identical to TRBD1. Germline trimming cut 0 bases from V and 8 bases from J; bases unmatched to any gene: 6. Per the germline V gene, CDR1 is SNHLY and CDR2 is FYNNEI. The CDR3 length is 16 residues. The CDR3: CASSEAGTGVGEKLFF. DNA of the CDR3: TGTGCCAGCAGTGAAGCGGGGACAGGGGTCGGGGAAAAACTGTTTTTT.

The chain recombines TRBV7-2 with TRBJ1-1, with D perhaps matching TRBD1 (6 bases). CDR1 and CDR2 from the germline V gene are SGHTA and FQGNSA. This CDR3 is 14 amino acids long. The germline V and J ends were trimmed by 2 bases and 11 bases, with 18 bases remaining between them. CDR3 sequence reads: CASSLFRTEIQAFF. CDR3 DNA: TGTGCCAGCAGCTTATTCAGGACAGAAATACAGGCTTTCTTT.

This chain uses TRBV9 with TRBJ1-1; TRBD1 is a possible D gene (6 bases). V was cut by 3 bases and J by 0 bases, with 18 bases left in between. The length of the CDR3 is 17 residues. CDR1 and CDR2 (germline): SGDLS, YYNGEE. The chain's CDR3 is CASSDGATGQLNTEAFF. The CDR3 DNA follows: TGTGCCAGCAGCGATGGGGCAACCGGACAGTTGAACACTGAAGCTTTCTTT.

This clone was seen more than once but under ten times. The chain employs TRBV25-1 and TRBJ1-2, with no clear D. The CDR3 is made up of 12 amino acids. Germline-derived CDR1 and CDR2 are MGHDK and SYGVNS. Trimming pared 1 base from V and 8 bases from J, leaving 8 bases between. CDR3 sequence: CASSELIGGYTF. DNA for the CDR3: TGTGCCAGCAGTGAATTGATTGGCGGCTACACCTTC.

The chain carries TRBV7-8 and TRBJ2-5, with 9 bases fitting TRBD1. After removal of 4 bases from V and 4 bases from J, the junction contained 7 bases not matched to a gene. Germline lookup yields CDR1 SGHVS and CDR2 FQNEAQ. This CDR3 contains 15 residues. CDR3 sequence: CASSWGQGLGETQYF. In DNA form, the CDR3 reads TGTGCCAGCAGCTGGGGACAGGGTCTCGGAGAGACCCAGTACTTC.

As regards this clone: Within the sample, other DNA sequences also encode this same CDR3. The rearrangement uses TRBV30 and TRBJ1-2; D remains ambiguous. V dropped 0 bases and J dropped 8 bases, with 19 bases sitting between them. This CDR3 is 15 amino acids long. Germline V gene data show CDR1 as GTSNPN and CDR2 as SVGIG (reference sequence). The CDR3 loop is CAWSVLDSTSRGYTF. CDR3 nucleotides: TGTGCCTGGAGTGTATTGGACTCAACCTCGAGGGGCTACACCTTC. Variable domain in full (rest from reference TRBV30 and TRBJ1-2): SQTIHQWPATLVQPVGSPLSLECTVEGTSNPNLYWYRQAAGRGLQLLFYSVGIGQISSEVPQNLSASRPQDRQFILSSKKLLLSDSGFYLCAWSVLDSTSRGYTFGSGTRLTVV.

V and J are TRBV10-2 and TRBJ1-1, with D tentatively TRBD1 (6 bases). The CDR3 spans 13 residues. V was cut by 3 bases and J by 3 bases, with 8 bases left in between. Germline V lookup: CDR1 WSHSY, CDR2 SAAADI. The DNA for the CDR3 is TGCGCCAGCAGTGAAGGGGGTTACACTGAAGCTTTCTTT. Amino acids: CASSEGGYTEAFF.

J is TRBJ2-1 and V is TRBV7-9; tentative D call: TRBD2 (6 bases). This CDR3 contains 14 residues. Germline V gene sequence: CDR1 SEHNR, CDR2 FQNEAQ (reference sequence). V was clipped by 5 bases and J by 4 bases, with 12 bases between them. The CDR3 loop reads CASSPQRVYNEQFF. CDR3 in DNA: TGTGCCAGCAGCCCCCAGCGGGTTTACAATGAGCAGTTCTTC. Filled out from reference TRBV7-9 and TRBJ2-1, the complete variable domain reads DTGVSQNPRHKITKRGQNVTFRCDPISEHNRLYWYRQTLGQGPEFLTYFQNEAQLEKSRLLSDRFSAERPKGSFSTLEIQRTEQGDSAMYLCASSPQRVYNEQFFGPGTRLTVL.

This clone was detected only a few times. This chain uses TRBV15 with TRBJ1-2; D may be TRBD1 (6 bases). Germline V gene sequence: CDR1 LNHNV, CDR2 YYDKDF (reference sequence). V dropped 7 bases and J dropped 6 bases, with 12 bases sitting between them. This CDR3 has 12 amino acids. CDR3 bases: TGTGCCACCACCCAGGGGATAGATGGCTACACCTTC. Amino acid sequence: CATTQGIDGYTF.

The CDR3 region has the DNA TGTGCCAGCAGTCGACTAGAGGGCCAAGAGACCCAGTACTTC. Amino acid sequence: CASSRLEGQETQYF. This chain joins TRBV6-5 and TRBJ2-5, with D tentatively TRBD2 (6 bases). The CDR3 is 14 amino acids. In germline, CDR1 is MNHEY, CDR2 SVGAGI. V was clipped by 5 bases and J by 1 base, with 11 bases between them.